Listed below are T cell receptor beta chains from one sample, sequenced in a study of blood T cell repertoires in COVID-19. Sequenced by immunoSEQ multiplex PCR; TCRdb stores in-frame clones only, minus some. Of tens of thousands of clones listed, roughly 90% are singletons. The sample comprised peripheral blood. The origin of the receptors is a woman aged 80 or over with active COVID-19. CDR3s include the opening cysteine and the closing phenylalanine or tryptophan. The order of the fields is J gene, V gene, CDR3 protein.

J: TRBJ2-5
V: TRBV7-2
CDR3: CASSQSAGGQETQYF

J: TRBJ2-1
V: TRBV6-5
CDR3: CASSPDTLSINEQFF

J: TRBJ1-1
V: TRBV6-2/TRBV6-3
CDR3: CASSYSRQGDTEAFF

J: TRBJ2-7
V: TRBV11-2
CDR3: CASSPGTGGYEQYF

J: TRBJ1-1
V: TRBV7-2
CDR3: CASSPWGSEAFF

J: TRBJ2-1
V: TRBV3-1/TRBV3-2
CDR3: CASSPGFGSGYNEQFF

J: TRBJ2-1
V: TRBV6-2/TRBV6-3
CDR3: CASSYSPMQGARNEQFF

J: TRBJ1-2
V: TRBV5-6
CDR3: CASSPRQGAVGGYTF

J: TRBJ2-1
V: TRBV7-9
CDR3: CASSPKWTSGSYNEQFF

J: TRBJ1-4
V: TRBV7-9
CDR3: CASSPKGAANEKLFF

J: TRBJ2-1
V: TRBV11-2
CDR3: CASRRGGSSYNEQFF

J: TRBJ2-7
V: TRBV14
CDR3: CASSWQAYEQYF

J: TRBJ2-7
V: TRBV11-2
CDR3: CASSLSQRAPYEQYF

J: TRBJ2-2
V: TRBV3-1/TRBV3-2
CDR3: CASSQRGRDTGELFF

J: TRBJ2-3
V: TRBV12-5
CDR3: CASGLTPGHLTDTQYF